The present entry profiles one T cell receptor (beta chain) with its context. Just one base apart from a much larger clone, this may be a read error. This entry belongs to a study of regulatory T cells in long-lasting Graves disease. Building the TCR beta libraries relied on iRepertoire HTBI primers, and CDR3 regions underwent Arm-PCR. TCRdb independently ran MiXCR on the multiplex PCR reads; one entry per CDR3 protein. The sample lists hundreds of thousands of distinct CDR3 sequences, 16% occurring once. CDR1 is SEHNR and CDR2 is FQNEAQ in the germline V gene (reference sequence). The ends were cut back, 5 bases at V and 4 bases at J, with 9 bases in the middle. The CDR3 has 13 amino acids. The time point was: newly diagnosed GD, antithyroid drugs for less than 3 months. Isolated PBMC RNA provided the starting material for the TCR library. This sample was also put to use in a study of T cells in Graves' hyperthyroidism and ophthalmopathy.

The specimen was peripheral blood mononuclear cells (PBMCs), collected at new diagnosis, from a patient treated with antithyroid drugs. This TCR was recovered from a man aged 40-55 years with Graves disease. The genes are TRBV7-9 and TRBJ2-4; D is unclear. CDR3 protein: CASSPPSKNIQYF. CDR3 in DNA: TGTGCCAGCAGCCCCCCCTCGAAAAACATTCAGTACTTC.